Listed below are T cell receptor beta chains from one sample, sequenced in a study of T cell responses to AZD1222 COVID-19 vaccine. Measured with immunoSEQ multiplex PCR; TCRdb has only the in-frame clones, and not every one. The data contain about 110,000 clones, about nine tenths of them singletons. Here the sequenced sample was peripheral blood, taken on day 0 of MenACWY control vaccination. These receptors were obtained from an adult in good health. CDR3s include the opening cysteine and the closing phenylalanine or tryptophan. The D gene is left open where the match is weak. A clone size is listed for some rows: how often the clone was seen (once, few, many), or a class if it is expanded.

d_call	j_call	clone_size	v_call	cdr3_aa	cdr3_nt
.	TRBJ1-3	.	TRBV9	CASSGGLYTIYF	TGTGCCAGCAGCGGAGGACTCTACACCATATATTTT
.	TRBJ1-6	.	TRBV9	CASSVANGVSPLHF	TGTGCCAGCAGCGTAGCTAATGGGGTTTCACCCCTCCACTTT
.	TRBJ1-1	.	TRBV7-9	CASSLGALMNTEAFF	TGTGCCAGCAGCTTAGGGGCGCTCATGAACACTGAAGCTTTCTTT
TRBD1	TRBJ1-2	.	TRBV5-6	CASSSQGAPFSYGYTF	TGTGCCAGCAGCTCCCAGGGGGCGCCTTTTAGCTATGGCTACACCTTC
TRBD2	TRBJ2-5	.	TRBV7-9	CASSLVTTSGQETQYF	TGTGCCAGCAGCTTAGTGACGACTAGCGGACAAGAGACCCAGTACTTC
TRBD1	TRBJ1-2	once	TRBV11-2	CASRGGQGAFGYTF	TGTGCCAGCAGGGGGGGACAGGGGGCGTTCGGCTACACCTTC
.	TRBJ1-1	.	TRBV27	CASSLRGSGTEAFF	TGTGCCAGCAGTTTAAGGGGCTCGGGAACTGAAGCTTTCTTT
.	TRBJ1-4	.	TRBV5-1	CASSLGQGTNEKLFF	TGCGCCAGCAGCCTTGGGCAGGGTACTAATGAAAAACTGTTTTTT
.	TRBJ1-1	.	TRBV7-2	CASSLVDGTPEAFF	TGTGCCAGCAGCTTAGTAGACGGAACTCCTGAAGCTTTCTTT
.	TRBJ2-3	.	TRBV7-9	CASSPPQRVTDTQYF	TGTGCCAGCAGCCCGCCGCAGCGGGTGACAGATACGCAGTATTTT
.	TRBJ1-5	.	TRBV7-2	CASSLVRGSNQPQHF	TGTGCCAGCAGCTTAGTCCGGGGAAGCAATCAGCCCCAGCATTTT
TRBD1	TRBJ1-5	.	TRBV27	CASTDRVGNQPQHF	TGTGCCAGCACAGACAGGGTGGGCAATCAGCCCCAGCATTTT
TRBD1	TRBJ1-2	.	TRBV10-3	CAISNDLQGNYGYTF	TGTGCCATCAGTAACGACTTACAGGGGAACTATGGCTACACCTTC
TRBD2	TRBJ2-7	.	TRBV7-2	CASTATSGVYEQYF	TGTGCCAGCACCGCGACTAGCGGGGTATACGAGCAGTACTTC
TRBD1	TRBJ1-1	.	TRBV10-3	CAISSGQGGTEAFF	TGTGCCATTTCCTCCGGACAGGGGGGGACTGAAGCTTTCTTT
.	TRBJ1-5	few	TRBV15	CATSPYSGGQPQHF	TGTGCCACCAGCCCCTACTCTGGTGGACAGCCCCAGCATTTT
.	TRBJ1-3	once	TRBV7-9	CAIGTSGGNTIYF	TGTGCCATCGGCACTAGTGGCGGAAACACCATATATTTT
TRBD1	TRBJ1-2	.	TRBV11-2	CASSLEGIQGYGYTF	TGTGCCAGCAGCTTAGAGGGGATACAGGGGTATGGCTACACCTTC
TRBD2	TRBJ2-7	.	TRBV19	CASSSGGLYEQYF	TGTGCCAGTAGTTCGGGGGGGCTTTACGAGCAGTACTTC
.	TRBJ1-1	.	TRBV12-3/TRBV12-4	CASTRGTEAFF	TGTGCCAGCACCAGGGGCACTGAAGCTTTCTTT
TRBD2	TRBJ2-7	.	TRBV10-2	CASSDQGGVREQYF	TGCGCCAGCAGTGACCAGGGAGGGGTCCGCGAGCAGTACTTC
TRBD1	TRBJ1-2	.	TRBV3-1/TRBV3-2	CASSGQDGYGYTF	TGTGCCAGCTCCGGACAGGACGGCTATGGCTACACCTTC
TRBD1	TRBJ1-2	.	TRBV11-2	CASSPLTGFYGYTF	TGTGCCAGCAGCCCCCTGACAGGGTTCTATGGCTACACCTTC
.	TRBJ1-1	.	TRBV30	CAWSVPGWDTEAFF	TGTGCCTGGAGTGTACCCGGGTGGGATACTGAAGCTTTCTTT
.	TRBJ2-3	.	TRBV7-3	CASSLLGPDTQYF	TGTGCCAGCAGCTTACTGGGTCCAGATACGCAGTATTTT
.	TRBJ2-7	.	TRBV7-8	CASSLGASYEQYF	TGTGCCAGCAGCTTAGGGGCCTCCTACGAGCAGTACTTC
.	TRBJ2-3	.	TRBV30	CAWGLHPSTDTQYF	TGTGCCTGGGGCCTTCACCCTAGCACAGATACGCAGTATTTT
TRBD1	TRBJ1-5	.	TRBV6-5	CASSYSTGTNQPQHF	TGTGCCAGCAGTTACTCGACAGGGACCAATCAGCCCCAGCATTTT
.	TRBJ2-3	.	TRBV6-4	CASSEADGSTDTQYF	TGTGCCAGCAGTGAGGCGGACGGTAGCACAGATACGCAGTATTTT
.	TRBJ2-5	.	TRBV28	CASSLRQGGETQYF	TGTGCCAGCAGTCTACGACAGGGAGGAGAGACCCAGTACTTC
.	TRBJ1-2	few	TRBV6-4	CASNSYTF	TGTGCCAGCAACTCTTACACCTTC
TRBD1	TRBJ2-1	.	TRBV2	CASRFGDSAYNEQFF	TGTGCCAGCAGATTTGGGGACAGTGCCTACAATGAGCAGTTCTTC
TRBD1	TRBJ2-1	.	TRBV7-2	CASSWSSGQGKQFF	TGTGCCAGCAGCTGGTCGTCCGGACAGGGCAAGCAGTTCTTC
TRBD1	TRBJ1-6	.	TRBV30	CASRGQGGNSPLHF	TGTGCCTCAAGGGGGCAGGGGGGTAATTCACCCCTCCACTTT
.	TRBJ1-4	.	TRBV5-5	CASSLAPGHGEKLFF	TGTGCCAGCAGCTTGGCCCCAGGGCACGGGGAAAAACTGTTTTTT
TRBD2	TRBJ2-1	.	TRBV4-1	CASSQVSSGVYNEQFF	TGCGCCAGCAGCCAAGTGTCCAGCGGGGTCTACAATGAGCAGTTCTTC
.	TRBJ1-2	.	TRBV18	CASSPAGAGYGYTF	TGTGCCAGCTCACCAGCGGGGGCTGGCTATGGCTACACCTTC
.	TRBJ2-5	.	TRBV6-5	CASSFQGGRETQYF	TGTGCCAGCAGTTTCCAGGGGGGGCGAGAGACCCAGTACTTC
TRBD1	TRBJ1-4	.	TRBV18	CASSPRGQGGGYEKLFF	TGTGCCAGCTCACCGCGAGGACAGGGTGGGGGATATGAAAAACTGTTTTTT
.	TRBJ2-5	.	TRBV10-3	CAISESFRETQYF	TGTGCCATCAGTGAGTCGTTCAGGGAGACCCAGTACTTC
.	TRBJ2-4	.	TRBV6-1	CASSEGWGAKNIQYF	TGTGCCAGCAGTGAAGGATGGGGGGCCAAAAACATTCAGTACTTC
TRBD1	TRBJ1-1	.	TRBV9	CASSVRTGAGNTEAFF	TGTGCCAGCAGCGTACGGACAGGGGCGGGGAACACTGAAGCTTTCTTT
TRBD2	TRBJ2-5	.	TRBV19	CASSIGDTGGQTQYF	TGTGCCAGTAGTATAGGTGATACGGGGGGGCAGACCCAGTACTTC
.	TRBJ1-4	.	TRBV7-2	CASSLATGEGEKLFF	TGTGCCAGCAGCTTAGCGACTGGGGAGGGTGAAAAACTGTTTTTT
TRBD1	TRBJ2-3	once	TRBV6-5	CASSPGQGRTDTQYF	TGTGCCAGCAGCCCCGGACAGGGTAGAACAGATACGCAGTATTTT
TRBD1	TRBJ1-1	.	TRBV6-6	CASSFDRENTEAFF	TGTGCCAGCAGTTTCGACAGGGAGAACACTGAAGCTTTCTTT
.	TRBJ1-1	.	TRBV7-3	CASSLKSRGMNTEAFF	TGTGCCAGCAGCTTAAAAAGCCGCGGTATGAACACTGAAGCTTTCTTT
TRBD1	TRBJ2-1	.	TRBV5-1	CASDPGTVNNEQFF	TGCGCCAGCGACCCCGGGACAGTTAACAATGAGCAGTTCTTC
.	TRBJ2-7	.	TRBV10-3	CAISPQGYEQYF	TGTGCCATCAGTCCACAGGGCTACGAGCAGTACTTC
.	TRBJ1-3	.	TRBV29-1	CSARGGNTIYF	TGCAGCGCCAGGGGCGGAAACACCATATATTTT
.	TRBJ1-1	.	TRBV6-1	CASSEAQGLTEAFF	TGTGCCAGCAGTGAAGCTCAGGGACTAACTGAAGCTTTCTTT
TRBD2	TRBJ2-2	.	TRBV7-3	CASRSGLAGDYTGELFF	TGTGCCAGCAGGAGCGGACTAGCGGGGGATTACACCGGGGAGCTGTTTTTT
.	TRBJ1-6	.	TRBV9	CASSVEGNLGSPLHF	TGTGCCAGCAGCGTAGAGGGCAATTTGGGGTCACCCCTCCACTTT
TRBD2	TRBJ2-1	.	TRBV28	CASSLGTSSYNEQFF	TGTGCCAGCAGTTTAGGGACTAGCTCCTACAATGAGCAGTTCTTC
TRBD2	TRBJ2-5	once	TRBV6-5	CASSLGGRVETQYF	TGTGCCAGCAGTTTGGGGGGGAGGGTGGAGACCCAGTACTTC
TRBD2	TRBJ2-3	.	TRBV7-2	CASSFGTSGTDTQYF	TGTGCCAGCAGCTTCGGGACTAGCGGCACAGATACGCAGTATTTT
.	TRBJ1-2	once	TRBV6-7	CASSYPGGRGGYTF	TGTGCCAGCAGTTACCCGGGGGGGCGAGGCGGCTACACCTTC
TRBD2	TRBJ2-3	.	TRBV7-2	CASSSHSGGGDTQYF	TGTGCCAGCAGCTCACATAGCGGGGGGGGAGATACGCAGTATTTT